The following is a T cell receptor (beta chain) sequence with its context. Its antigen remains undetermined. There are no base qualities to consult, and no much larger clone falls within one base. Receptor amplification or capture employed the immunoSEQ multiplex PCR assay. For the multiplex PCR, a mixture combining 60 forward primers for TCR Vbeta segments and 13 reverse primers for TCR Jbeta segments was used. Amplification of the CDR3 region of rearranged TCR beta genes was performed with a multiplex PCR assay on genomic DNA. The Illumina HiSeq System was used to sequence the amplified TCR beta libraries as 87-base-pair reads. In the paper's pipeline: Across the 700 or so repertoires, a later analysis counted around 80 million unique TCR beta chains, some 11 million of which were shared by at least two donors. To remove PCR and sequencing errors, raw reads were error-corrected and collapsed into unique sequences using a nearest-neighbor algorithm that merged closely related sequences. V, D and J gene segments were assigned by aligning CDR3 sequences to IMGT reference sequences. Each retained sequence needed at least a six-nucleotide match to both a V gene segment and a J gene segment. Rearrangements were classified as productive when the CDR3 lacked stop codons and remained in frame with V and J, and all other rearrangements were classified as non-productive. CDR3 was defined according to IMGT convention as the region running from the second conserved V-encoded cysteine to the conserved J-encoded phenylalanine. In an earlier analysis of more than 550 of the donors, sequences lacking an unambiguous match to a single V gene segment were excluded. In an earlier analysis of 587 of the donors, V segments were called functional above 56.7% productive rearrangements and were called segregating when the between-donor standard deviation exceeded 5%. To diagnose cytomegalovirus status from the catalog of TCR beta chain sequences, a statistical classification framework was built. V and J gene assignment, in a later analysis, came from comparing TCR nucleotide sequences with IMGT/GENE-DB human TR gene sequences. The TCRdist pipeline was used in a later analysis to assign CDR3 sequences and most-parsimonious VDJ recombination scenarios. A later analysis defined each TCR beta chain by its CDR3 amino acid sequence plus V-gene family, and excluded reads lacking a unique V-gene family. A later analysis removed 600 or so highly shared, low-generation-probability nucleotide sequences to deal with suspected cross-contamination and a sequencing artifact. For each public chain, a later analysis derived a clonal expansion index from normalized ranks of inferred template counts within each repertoire. In a later analysis, generation probabilities were computed with a VDJ recombination model fitted to out-of-frame rearrangements, and the resulting probabilities were checked against IGoR. In a later analysis, TCR-TCR, TCR-HLA and TCR-CMV co-occurrence was scored with hypergeometric tests, and a repertoire-size bias correction was applied to TCR pairs. To estimate false discovery rates, a later analysis permuted the HLA or CMV assignments 20 times. In a later analysis, co-occurring TCRs were grouped using DBSCAN, with TCRdist sequence similarity added in when clustering inside HLA-allele-positive subsets. Repertoires with fewer than 30,000 or more than 120,000 public chains were left out of co-occurrence clustering, as were a handful of repertoires with anomalous nucleotide sharing. The immuneACCESS repertoire file appears here via TCRdb, limited to in-frame rearrangements. These files lack a portion of the clones; in checked studies, under half of the deficit traces to unresolved V genes, and the cause of the others is not known. That table furnishes V, J and clone size, whereas the DNA furnished D and trimming. This sample holds a few hundred thousand clones; roughly 80% were observed only once. Around 3% of the sample is held by the ten biggest clonotypes.

The sample originates from a study of cytomegalovirus exposure and HLA in healthy donors listed by TCRdb under 2017. In the study overall: In an earlier analysis of some 550 of the donors, about 260 Gb of sequence data and approximately 100 million unique TCR beta sequences from some 170 million T cells were reported. Approximately 300 gigabases of sequencing data and around 85 million unique TCR sequences made up an early release that covered roughly 670 HLA-typed donors. Among the roughly 390 genotyped donors, around 81% belonged to the genetic ancestry cluster associated with self-reported Caucasian donors. The study aimed to test whether signatures of past pathogen exposure could be identified by cataloging public T cell receptors. The study used immunosequencing to profile the T cell repertoires of hundreds of subjects and linked those repertoires to cytomegalovirus serostatus. Besides the first cohort of around 670 subjects, a separate validation cohort made up of some 110 different subjects was used. High-throughput TCR immunosequencing, statistical association of individual TCRs with disease status, and machine learning were combined to predict cytomegalovirus infection status. A later analysis re-examined previously published TCR beta repertoires from around 670 donors and added high-resolution HLA genotyping to investigate patterns of TCR occurrence. In the later analysis, no new phenotypic data were used to find candidate immune exposures; instead, reliance was placed on TCR beta sequences and their occurrence across donors. To decide whether each TCR beta V gene segment behaved as functional or pseudogenic, an earlier analysis of some 540 of the donors relied on high-throughput TCR beta sequencing. Donor age, sex, ethnicity and CMV serostatus were compiled together with the repertoire data. In a later genetic analysis, genome-wide SNP genotypes for 398 of the 666 donors were used, and that subset was treated as a discovery cohort. All discovery cohort repertoires had been generated using a single sequencing platform. Class I and class II HLA loci were covered by the typing at four-digit resolution. The number of donors typed differed by locus, with about 629-630 for A, B, C, DRB1 and DQB1, approximately 500 for DQA1, 600 to 610 for DPA1, and some 470 for DPB1. Five DR-DQ haplotypes were handled as single units for association and clustering, since linkage in the cohort was strong. On average, around 240,000 unique TCR beta nucleotide sequences were sequenced per donor among more than 350 genotyped donors of the cohort, with 15% to 20% of those sequences being non-productive. The paper as a whole reports these results and caveats: Most CMV-associated TCR beta chains appeared to be HLA-restricted in a later analysis, and the HLA associations seemed to be driven largely by CMV exposure. Most TCR sequences were seen in very few donors, while some public TCRs were found in many individuals. In an earlier analysis of some 550 of the donors, most TCR beta V segments were observed in productive rearrangements about 90% or about 30% of the time, broadly matching IMGT annotations. The cohort was sequenced for TCR beta chains only, and without alpha or paired-chain data the features that could be detected were limited. Because HLA typing was missing for some donors at each locus, association tests included only the typed subset. The earlier analysis of 587 of the donors excluded some 16 rarely observed V segments, including chromosome 9 orphons, because counts were too low. Assigning TCR associations to individual alleles was difficult when HLA alleles, especially DR and DQ, strongly co-occurred. Correlated functional status among segregating V segments might reflect linkage disequilibrium, but an unknown experimental factor could not be ruled out. It was suggested by the authors that the approach could potentially be generalized to other disease states and immunological phenotypes. Roughly uniform sequencing depth across donors was assumed in presence/absence analyses, although this assumption may not hold. A later analysis reported that several top co-occurrence clusters appeared linked to parvovirus B19, influenza, CMV and Epstein-Barr virus. The classifier was reported to diagnose cytomegalovirus status with high specificity and sensitivity in both the original and validation cohorts. In a later analysis, some 18,000 TCR beta sequences were associated with specific HLA alleles at a false discovery rate of 0.05. According to a later genetic analysis, donors in an Asian-associated ancestry cluster had fewer N-insertions in productive TCRs than the approximately 650-donor mean. A later genetic analysis associated a missense DCLRE1C variant with V-gene and J-gene trimming of TCR beta chains, and an independent cohort replicated the association. A later analysis found that TCR association rates varied across HLA loci, with DRB1 alleles showing the most associated TCRs and HLA-C alleles the fewest. Because the 87-base-pair reads could not distinguish some IMGT-functional V segments, including TRBV6-2 and TRBV6-3, those segments were excluded. A further reported finding was that TCR beta sequences accurately predicted the HLA-A and HLA-B alleles for most subjects in the first cohort. The study listed approximately 150 TCR beta chains as associated with cytomegalovirus. A later analysis found that HLA-associated TCR beta chains were more clonally expanded and had lower generation probabilities than equally common non-associated chains. Three of the identified cytomegalovirus-associated TCR beta chains were confirmed in vitro to be specific for cytomegalovirus antigens. Immune exposure information for the cohort was limited to CMV serostatus. A group of highly shared sequence variants was considered likely to be a technical artifact of the sequencing pipeline.

The cohort was made up of roughly 670 healthy bone marrow donors. All cohort members were sampled while nominally healthy, although unrecorded immune exposures were likely present. The donor tested CMV seronegative, placing the donor among the 350 or so seronegative members of the cohort. Every donor gave a peripheral blood sample, and the peripheral blood mononuclear cells from that sample were used for TCR beta sequencing. Genomic DNA was extracted from the blood cell samples with the Qiagen DNeasy Blood Extraction Kit. From the cysteine up to the phenylalanine, the CDR3 has a length of 19 residues. The read is trimmed to its CDR3 DNA, 57 bases read in frame from base 1. Germline trimming amounts to 0 bases on V and 0 bases on J, with 7 as the count of junction bases outside the gene matches. Looking up the germline V gene yields CDR1 LGHNA and CDR2 YSLEER.

The receptor's source is a man aged 25 to 40 in good health and CMV-seronegative. The chain links TRBV4-3 with TRBJ2-3; TRBD1 agrees with 12 junctional bases. What was sequenced was PBMCs. The CDR3 protein: CASSQDRGQGASSTDTQYF. The bases read TGCGCCAGCAGCCAAGATAGGGGACAGGGGGCTTCTAGCACAGATACGCAGTATTTT.